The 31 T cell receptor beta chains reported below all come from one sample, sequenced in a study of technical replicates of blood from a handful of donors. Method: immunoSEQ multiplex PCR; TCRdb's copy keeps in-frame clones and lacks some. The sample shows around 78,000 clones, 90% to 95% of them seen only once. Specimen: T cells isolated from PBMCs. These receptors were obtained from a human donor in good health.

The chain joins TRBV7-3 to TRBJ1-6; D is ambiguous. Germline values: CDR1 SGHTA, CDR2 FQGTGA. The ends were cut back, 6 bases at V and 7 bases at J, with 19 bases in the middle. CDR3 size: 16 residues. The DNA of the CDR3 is TGTGCCAGCAGTAGCCTCGGGCTAGCGGGAAATTCACCCCTCCACTTT. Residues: CASSSLGLAGNSPLHF.

The CDR3 loop reads CASKSPGTSNQPQHF. DNA for the CDR3: TGTGCCAGTAAGAGTCCGGGAACGAGCAATCAGCCCCAGCATTTT. The chain uses TRBV19 and TRBJ1-5, with unresolved D. Trimming cost V 7 bases and J 1 base, with 14 bases left between them. CDR1 is LNHDA and CDR2 is SQIVND in the germline V gene (reference sequence). CDR3 length equals 15 residues.

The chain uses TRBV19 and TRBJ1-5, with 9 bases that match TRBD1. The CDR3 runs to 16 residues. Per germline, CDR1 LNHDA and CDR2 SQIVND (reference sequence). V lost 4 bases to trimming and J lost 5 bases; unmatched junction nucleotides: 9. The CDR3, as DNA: TGTGCCAGTAGTAAAAGAAACAGGGGGCGCGATCAGCCCCAGCATTTT. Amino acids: CASSKRNRGRDQPQHF. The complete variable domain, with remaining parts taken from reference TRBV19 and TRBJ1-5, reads DGGITQSPKYLFRKEGQNVTLSCEQNLNHDAMYWYRQDPGQGLRLIYYSQIVNDFQKGDIAEGYSVSREKKESFPLTVTSAQKNPTAFYLCASSKRNRGRDQPQHFGDGTRLSIL.

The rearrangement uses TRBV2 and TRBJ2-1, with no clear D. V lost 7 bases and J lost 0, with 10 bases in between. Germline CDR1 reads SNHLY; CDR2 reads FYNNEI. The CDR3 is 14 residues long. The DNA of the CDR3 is TGTGCCAGCATGGGCCAACCCTCCTACAATGAGCAGTTCTTC. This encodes CASMGQPSYNEQFF.

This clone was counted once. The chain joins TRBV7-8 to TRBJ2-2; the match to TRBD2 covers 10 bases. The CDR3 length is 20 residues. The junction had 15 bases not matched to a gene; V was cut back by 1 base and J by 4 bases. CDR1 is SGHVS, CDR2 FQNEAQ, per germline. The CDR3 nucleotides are TGTGCCAGCAGCTTAGAGGGTGGGGGACTAGCGCCGTTTAGCACCGGGGAGCTGTTTTTT. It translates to CASSLEGGGLAPFSTGELFF.

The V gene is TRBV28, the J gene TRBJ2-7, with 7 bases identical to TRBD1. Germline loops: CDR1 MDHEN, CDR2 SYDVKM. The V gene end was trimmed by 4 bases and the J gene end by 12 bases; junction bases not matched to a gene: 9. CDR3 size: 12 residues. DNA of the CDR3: TGTGCCAGCAGTTGGACAGGCTCCCTGAGGTACTTC. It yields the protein CASSWTGSLRYF.

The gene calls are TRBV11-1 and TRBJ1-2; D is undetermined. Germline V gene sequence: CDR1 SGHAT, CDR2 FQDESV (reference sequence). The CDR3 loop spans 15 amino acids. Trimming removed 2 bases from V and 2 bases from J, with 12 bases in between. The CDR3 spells CASSLTGRRNYGYTF. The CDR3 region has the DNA TGTGCCAGCAGCTTAACGGGGAGGCGAAACTATGGCTACACCTTC.

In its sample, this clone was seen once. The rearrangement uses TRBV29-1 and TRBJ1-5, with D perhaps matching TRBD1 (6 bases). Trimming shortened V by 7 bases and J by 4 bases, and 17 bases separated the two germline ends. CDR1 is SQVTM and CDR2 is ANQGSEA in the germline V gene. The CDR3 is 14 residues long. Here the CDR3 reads CSADDQGLNQPQHF. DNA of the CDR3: TGCAGCGCCGACGACCAGGGGCTGAATCAGCCCCAGCATTTT.

CDR3 DNA: TGCGCCAGCAGCCAAGTCGGCTATGGCTACACCTTC. Translated: CASSQVGYGYTF. The chain has TRBV4-1 and TRBJ1-2; D not certain. Trimming took off 1 base at V and 4 bases at J, with 4 bases between the two ends. Germline assignment: CDR1 MGHRA and CDR2 YSYEKL. The CDR3 is 12 amino acids.

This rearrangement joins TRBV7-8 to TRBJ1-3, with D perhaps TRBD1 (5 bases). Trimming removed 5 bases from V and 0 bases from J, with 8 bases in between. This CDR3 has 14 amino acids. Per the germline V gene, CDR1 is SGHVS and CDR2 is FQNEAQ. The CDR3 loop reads CASSPQGSGNTIYF. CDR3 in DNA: TGTGCCAGCAGCCCCCAGGGCTCTGGAAACACCATATATTTT. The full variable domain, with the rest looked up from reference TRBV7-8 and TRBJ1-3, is GAGVSQSPRYKVAKRGQDVALRCDPISGHVSLFWYQQALGQGPEFLTYFQNEAQLDKSGLPSDRFFAERPEGSVSTLKIQRTQQEDSAVYLCASSPQGSGNTIYFGEGSWLTVV.

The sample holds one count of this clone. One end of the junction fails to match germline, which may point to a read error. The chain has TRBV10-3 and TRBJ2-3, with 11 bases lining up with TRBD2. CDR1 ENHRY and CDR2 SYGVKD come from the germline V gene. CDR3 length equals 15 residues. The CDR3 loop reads CASSPRTSGTDTQYF. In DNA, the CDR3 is TGTGCCAGCAGTCCTAGGACTAGCGGGACAGATACGCAGTATTTT.

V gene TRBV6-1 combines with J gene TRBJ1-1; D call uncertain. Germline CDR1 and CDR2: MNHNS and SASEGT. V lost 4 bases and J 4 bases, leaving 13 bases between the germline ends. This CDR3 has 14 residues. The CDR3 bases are TGTGCCAGCAGTGCCCGGGCCCGGGGCACTGAAGCTTTCTTT. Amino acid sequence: CASSARARGTEAFF.

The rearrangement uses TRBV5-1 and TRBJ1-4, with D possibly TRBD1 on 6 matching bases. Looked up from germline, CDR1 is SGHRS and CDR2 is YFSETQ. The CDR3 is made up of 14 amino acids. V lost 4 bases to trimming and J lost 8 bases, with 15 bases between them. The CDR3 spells CASSQGQSGEKLFF. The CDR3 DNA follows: TGCGCCAGCAGCCAAGGACAGTCGGGGGAAAAACTGTTTTTT.

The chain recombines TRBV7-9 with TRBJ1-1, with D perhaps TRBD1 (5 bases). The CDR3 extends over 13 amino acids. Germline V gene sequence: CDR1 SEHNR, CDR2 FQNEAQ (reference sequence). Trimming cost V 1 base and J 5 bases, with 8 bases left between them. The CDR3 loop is CASSLEGETEAFF. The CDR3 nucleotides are TGTGCCAGCAGCTTAGAAGGGGAAACTGAAGCTTTCTTT.

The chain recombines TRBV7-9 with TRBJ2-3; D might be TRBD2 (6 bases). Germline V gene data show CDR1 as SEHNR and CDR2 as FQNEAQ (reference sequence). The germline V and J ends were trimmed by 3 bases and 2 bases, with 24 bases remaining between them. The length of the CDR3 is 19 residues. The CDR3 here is CASSFRVPTAGHNTDTQYF. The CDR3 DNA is TGTGCCAGCAGCTTTAGAGTCCCCACGGCGGGGCATAACACAGATACGCAGTATTTT.

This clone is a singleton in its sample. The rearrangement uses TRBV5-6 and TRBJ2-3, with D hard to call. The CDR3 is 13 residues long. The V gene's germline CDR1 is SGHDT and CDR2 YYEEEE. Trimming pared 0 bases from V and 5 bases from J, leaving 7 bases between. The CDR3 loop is CASSLASEDTQYF. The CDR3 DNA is TGTGCCAGCAGCTTGGCCAGTGAAGATACGCAGTATTTT.

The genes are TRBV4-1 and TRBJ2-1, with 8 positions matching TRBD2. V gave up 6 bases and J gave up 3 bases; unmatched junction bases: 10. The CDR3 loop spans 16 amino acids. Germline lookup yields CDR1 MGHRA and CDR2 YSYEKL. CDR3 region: CASRPGLGFGYNEQFF. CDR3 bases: TGCGCCAGCAGACCGGGACTAGGGTTTGGCTACAATGAGCAGTTCTTC.

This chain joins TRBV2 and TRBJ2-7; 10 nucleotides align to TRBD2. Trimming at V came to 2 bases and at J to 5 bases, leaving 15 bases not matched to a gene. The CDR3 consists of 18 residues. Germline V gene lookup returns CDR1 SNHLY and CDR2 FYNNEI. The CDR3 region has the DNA TGTGCCAGCAGTGAAACCAAAGAGAGCGGGAGGGCAGAGAACGAGCAGTACTTC. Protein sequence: CASSETKESGRAENEQYF.

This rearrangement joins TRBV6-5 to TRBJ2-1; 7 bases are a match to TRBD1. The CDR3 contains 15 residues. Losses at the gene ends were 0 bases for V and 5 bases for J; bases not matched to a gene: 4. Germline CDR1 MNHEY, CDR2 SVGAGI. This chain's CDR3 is CASSYSGQINNEQFF. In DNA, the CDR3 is TGTGCCAGCAGTTACTCGGGACAGATTAACAATGAGCAGTTCTTC.

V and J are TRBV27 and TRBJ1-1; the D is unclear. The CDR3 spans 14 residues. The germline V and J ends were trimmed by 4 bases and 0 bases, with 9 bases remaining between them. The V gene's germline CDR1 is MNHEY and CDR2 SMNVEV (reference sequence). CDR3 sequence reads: CASSSDYLNTEAFF. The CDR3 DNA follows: TGTGCCAGCAGTTCAGACTACTTGAACACTGAAGCTTTCTTT.

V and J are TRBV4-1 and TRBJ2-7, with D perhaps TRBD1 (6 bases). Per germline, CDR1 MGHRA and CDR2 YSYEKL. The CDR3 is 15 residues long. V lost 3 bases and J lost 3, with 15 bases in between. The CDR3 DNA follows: TGCGCCAGCAGCCAGGATGATAGGACAGTCTACGAGCAGTACTTC. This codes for CASSQDDRTVYEQYF.

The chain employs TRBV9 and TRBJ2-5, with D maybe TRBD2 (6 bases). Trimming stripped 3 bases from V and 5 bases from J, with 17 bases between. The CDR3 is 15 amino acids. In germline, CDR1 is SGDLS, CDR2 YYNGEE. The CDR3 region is CASSASGRAPETQYF. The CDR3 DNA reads TGTGCCAGCAGCGCAAGCGGGCGGGCCCCCGAGACCCAGTACTTC. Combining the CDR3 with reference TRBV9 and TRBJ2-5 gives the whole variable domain DSGVTQTPKHLITATGQRVTLRCSPRSGDLSVYWYQQSLDQGLQFLIQYYNGEERAKGNILERFSAQQFPDLHSELNLSSLELGDSALYFCASSASGRAPETQYFGPGTRLLVL.

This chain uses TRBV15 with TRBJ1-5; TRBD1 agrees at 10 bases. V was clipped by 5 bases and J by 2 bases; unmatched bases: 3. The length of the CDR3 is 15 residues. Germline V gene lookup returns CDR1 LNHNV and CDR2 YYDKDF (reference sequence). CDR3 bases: TGTGCCACCAGCGGGGACAGGGGAGGCAATCAGCCCCAGCATTTT. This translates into CATSGDRGGNQPQHF. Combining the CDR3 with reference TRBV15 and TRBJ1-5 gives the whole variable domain DAMVIQNPRYQVTQFGKPVTLSCSQTLNHNVMYWYQQKSSQAPKLLFHYYDKDFNNEADTPDNFQSRRPNTSFCFLDIRSPGLGDTAMYLCATSGDRGGNQPQHFGDGTRLSIL.

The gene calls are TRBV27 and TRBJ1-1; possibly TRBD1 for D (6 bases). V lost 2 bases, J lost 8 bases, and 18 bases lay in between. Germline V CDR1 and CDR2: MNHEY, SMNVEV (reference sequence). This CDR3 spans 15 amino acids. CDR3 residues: CASSLEYRAGREAFF. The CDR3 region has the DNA TGTGCCAGCAGTTTAGAGTACAGGGCCGGTCGCGAAGCTTTCTTT.

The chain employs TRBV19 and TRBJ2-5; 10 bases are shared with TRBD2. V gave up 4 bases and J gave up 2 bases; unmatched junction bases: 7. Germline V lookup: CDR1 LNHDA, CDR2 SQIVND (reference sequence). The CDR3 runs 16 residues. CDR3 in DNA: TGTGCCAGTAGTACACCCCTAGCGGGGGTACAAGAGACCCAGTACTTC. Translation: CASSTPLAGVQETQYF. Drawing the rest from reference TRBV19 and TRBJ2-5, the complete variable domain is DGGITQSPKYLFRKEGQNVTLSCEQNLNHDAMYWYRQDPGQGLRLIYYSQIVNDFQKGDIAEGYSVSREKKESFPLTVTSAQKNPTAFYLCASSTPLAGVQETQYFGPGTRLLVL.

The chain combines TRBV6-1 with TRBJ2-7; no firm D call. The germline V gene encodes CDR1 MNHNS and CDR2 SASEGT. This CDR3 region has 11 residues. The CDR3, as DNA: TGTGCCAGCAGTGATTTGCGTCAGGCTTTAGTC. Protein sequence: CASSDLRQALV.

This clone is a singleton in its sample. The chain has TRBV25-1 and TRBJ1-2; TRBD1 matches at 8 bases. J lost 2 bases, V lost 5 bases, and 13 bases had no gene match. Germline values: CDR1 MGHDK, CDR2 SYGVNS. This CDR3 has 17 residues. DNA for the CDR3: TGTGCCAGCAGTCAAGCGGGACAGGACACGGGGAACTATGGCTACACCTTC. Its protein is CASSQAGQDTGNYGYTF.

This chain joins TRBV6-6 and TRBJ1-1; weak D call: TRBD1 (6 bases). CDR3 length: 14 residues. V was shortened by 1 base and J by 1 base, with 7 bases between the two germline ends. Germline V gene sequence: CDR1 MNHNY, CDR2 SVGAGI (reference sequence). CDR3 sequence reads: CASSYWDKNTEAFF. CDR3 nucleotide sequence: TGTGCCAGCAGTTACTGGGACAAGAACACTGAAGCTTTCTTT.

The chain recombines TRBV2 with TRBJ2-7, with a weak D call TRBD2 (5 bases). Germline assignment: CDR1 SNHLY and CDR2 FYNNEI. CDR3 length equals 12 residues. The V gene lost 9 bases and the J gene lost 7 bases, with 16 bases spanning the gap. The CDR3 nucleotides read TGTGCCAGTGGACTGGTTCCGGGGGAGCAGTACTTC. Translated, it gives CASGLVPGEQYF. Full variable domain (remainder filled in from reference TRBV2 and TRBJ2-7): EPEVTQTPSHQVTQMGQEVILRCVPISNHLYFYWYRQILGQKVEFLVSFYNNEISEKSEIFDDQFSVERPDGSNFTLKIRSTKLEDSAMYFCASGLVPGEQYFGPGTRLTVT.

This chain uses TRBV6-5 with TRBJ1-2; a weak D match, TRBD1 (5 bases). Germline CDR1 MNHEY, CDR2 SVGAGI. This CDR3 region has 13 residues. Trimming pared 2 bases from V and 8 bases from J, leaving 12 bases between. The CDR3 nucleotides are TGTGCCAGCAGTTACGTTGCAGGGAAAGGCTACACCTTC. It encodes CASSYVAGKGYTF.

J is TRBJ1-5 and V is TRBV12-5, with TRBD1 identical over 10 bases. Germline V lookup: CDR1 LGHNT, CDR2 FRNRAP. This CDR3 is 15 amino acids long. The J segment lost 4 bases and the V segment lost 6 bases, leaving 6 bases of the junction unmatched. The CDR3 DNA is TGTGCTAGTGGGCCTCCGGGACAGGGGAATCAGCCCCAGCATTTT. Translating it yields CASGPPGQGNQPQHF.